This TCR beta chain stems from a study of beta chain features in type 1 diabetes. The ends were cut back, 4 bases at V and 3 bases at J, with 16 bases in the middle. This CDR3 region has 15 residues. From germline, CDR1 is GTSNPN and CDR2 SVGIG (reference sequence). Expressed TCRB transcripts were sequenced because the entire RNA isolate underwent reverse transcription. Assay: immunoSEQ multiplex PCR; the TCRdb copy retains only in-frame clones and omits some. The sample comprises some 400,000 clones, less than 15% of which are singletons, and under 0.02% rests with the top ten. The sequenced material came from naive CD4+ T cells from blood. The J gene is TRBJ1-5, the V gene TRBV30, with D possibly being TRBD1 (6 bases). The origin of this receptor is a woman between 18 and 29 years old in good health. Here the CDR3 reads CAWKIHREPNQPQHF. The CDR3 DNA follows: TGTGCCTGGAAGATACACAGGGAGCCCAATCAGCCCCAGCATTTT.